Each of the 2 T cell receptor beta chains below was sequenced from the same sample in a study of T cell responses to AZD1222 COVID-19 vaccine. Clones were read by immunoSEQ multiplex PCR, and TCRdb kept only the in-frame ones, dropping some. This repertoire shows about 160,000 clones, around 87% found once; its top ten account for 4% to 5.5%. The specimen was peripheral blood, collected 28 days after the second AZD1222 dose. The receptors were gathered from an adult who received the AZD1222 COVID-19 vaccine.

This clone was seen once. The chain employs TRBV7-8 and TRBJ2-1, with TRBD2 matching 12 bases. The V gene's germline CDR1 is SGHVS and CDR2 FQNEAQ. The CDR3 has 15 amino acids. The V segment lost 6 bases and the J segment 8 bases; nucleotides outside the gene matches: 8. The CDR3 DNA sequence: TGTGCCAGCAGTTTTACTAGCGGGGGGTCCTATGAGCAGTTCTTC. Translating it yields CASSFTSGGSYEQFF.

The CDR3 region is CASIPERSYNSPLHF. The CDR3, as DNA: TGTGCCAGCATACCCGAGCGGTCCTATAATTCACCCCTCCACTTT. J is TRBJ1-6 and V is TRBV2; no definite D call. The CDR3 contains 15 residues. Trimming pared 7 bases from V and 1 base from J, leaving 11 bases between. CDR1 and CDR2 (germline): SNHLY, FYNNEI.